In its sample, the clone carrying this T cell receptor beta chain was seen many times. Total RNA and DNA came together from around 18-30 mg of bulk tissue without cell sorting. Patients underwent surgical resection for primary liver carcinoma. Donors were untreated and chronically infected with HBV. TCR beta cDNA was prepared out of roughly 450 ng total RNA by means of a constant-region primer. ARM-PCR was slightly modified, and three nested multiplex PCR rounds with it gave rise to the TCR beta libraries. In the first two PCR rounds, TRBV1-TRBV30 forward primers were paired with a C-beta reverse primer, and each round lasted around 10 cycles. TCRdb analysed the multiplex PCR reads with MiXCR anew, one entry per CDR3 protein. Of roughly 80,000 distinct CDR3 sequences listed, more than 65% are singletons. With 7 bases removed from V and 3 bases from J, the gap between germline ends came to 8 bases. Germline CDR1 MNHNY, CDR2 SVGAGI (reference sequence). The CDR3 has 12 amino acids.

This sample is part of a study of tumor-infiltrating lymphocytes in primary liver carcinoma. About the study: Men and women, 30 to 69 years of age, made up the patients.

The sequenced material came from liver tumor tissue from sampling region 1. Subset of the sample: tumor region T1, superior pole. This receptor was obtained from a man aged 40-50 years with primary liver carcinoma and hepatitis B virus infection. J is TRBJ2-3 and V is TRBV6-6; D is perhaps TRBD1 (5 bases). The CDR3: CASMTETDTQYF. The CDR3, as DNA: TGTGCCAGCATGACAGAAACAGATACGCAGTATTTT.